This T cell receptor beta chain appears in the sequencing data of a study of OX40 agonist ivuxolimab in advanced cancers. Turning to the study itself: The patients' treatment was ivuxolimab, an agonistic anti-OX40 (CD134) antibody. Three patients, one with hepatocellular carcinoma and two with cutaneous melanoma, responded partially.

Any history of autoimmune disease or systemic immunosuppression disqualified patients. Sequencing was performed with immunoSEQ multiplex PCR; in TCRdb, only in-frame clones are kept and a portion is missing. The top ten clones hold over 20% of a sample with approximately 79,000 clones, approximately 93% of them seen once. Looked up from germline, CDR1 is SGHKS and CDR2 is YYEKEE (reference sequence). The CDR3 totals 14 residues. The V and J ends lost 4 bases and 4 bases respectively, with 12 bases between them. This chain uses TRBV5-5 with TRBJ2-1; perhaps D is TRBD1 or TRBD2 (5 bases each). The sequence was collected from an adult with an advanced solid tumor such as melanoma, head and neck, liver or kidney cancer. The source was CD4+ or CD8+ T cells sorted from blood, collected in a trial of the OX40 agonist ivuxolimab. In DNA, the CDR3 is TGTGCCAGCAGCGAACCGGGGCCGTACAATGAGCAGTTCTTC. Its translation is CASSEPGPYNEQFF.